This is a list of T cell receptor beta chains from one sample in a study of CD8 T cells in ankylosing spondylitis. TCRdb recomputed calls from the 5' RACE reads with MiXCR, one row per CDR3 protein. The sample contains under 300,000 distinct CDR3 sequences, about 10% of which appear only once. The specimen was blood, either unsorted or a sorted T cell fraction (not recorded which). These TCRs come from a male donor with ankylosing spondylitis or in good health (not recorded which). CDR3s include the opening cysteine and the closing phenylalanine or tryptophan. Fields, in order: D gene, J gene, clone size, V gene, CDR3 DNA, CDR3 protein. A D gene is named only where the DNA matches it firmly. Expanded clones get a size class; other rows say once, few or many, or leave the size out.

>.|TRBJ1-1|.|TRBV20-1
TGCAGTGTCAGGAGAACTAACACTGAAGCTTTCTTT
CSVRRTNTEAFF
>.|TRBJ2-3|many|TRBV20-1
TGCAGTGCTAGAGATCCTGGCCCCGGCGCAGATACGCAGTATTTT
CSARDPGPGADTQYF
>.|TRBJ1-4|many|TRBV5-1
TGCGCCAGCAGCCCCACTGGACATGGTGATGAAAAACTGTTTTTT
CASSPTGHGDEKLFF
>TRBD1|TRBJ1-1|.|TRBV7-9
TGTGCCAGCAGCTTACGCCTAAGACAGGGCTCCCTCACTGAAGCTTTCTTT
CASSLRLRQGSLTEAFF
>TRBD2|TRBJ2-1|few|TRBV5-1
TGCGCCAGCAGCAGAGGGACTAGCGGGAGCGATGAGCAGTTCTTC
CASSRGTSGSDEQFF
>.|TRBJ2-2|many|TRBV20-1
TGCAGTGCTAGGAACCGGCTAGTGAACACCGGGGAGCTGTTTTTT
CSARNRLVNTGELFF
>.|TRBJ2-3|many|TRBV6-5
TGTGCCAGCAGTTATCGGACTTCCACAGATACGCAGTATTTT
CASSYRTSTDTQYF
>.|TRBJ1-6|few|TRBV5-1
TGCGCCAGCAGCTTGGTCCAGGGCCAGTCACCCCTCCACTTT
CASSLVQGQSPLHF
>.|TRBJ1-2|.|TRBV6-6
TGTGCCAGCAGTTACTCGGGGGGGGTAATCCGCTATGGCTACACCTTC
CASSYSGGVIRYGYTF
>.|TRBJ2-7|.|TRBV12-3/TRBV12-4
TGTGCCAGCAACCCGACGGGTTTGATATCCGAGCAGTACTTC
CASNPTGLISEQYF
>.|TRBJ1-1|many|TRBV19
TGTGCCAGTATAATGAACACTGAAGCTTTCTTT
CASIMNTEAFF
>TRBD2|TRBJ2-7|many|TRBV6-5
TGTGCCAGCAGTCCGTGGACTAGCGGCTACGAGCAGTACTTC
CASSPWTSGYEQYF
>.|TRBJ2-1|many|TRBV20-1
TGCAGTGCTTCGTGGGGCCGGAGCTCCTACAATGAGCAGTTCTTC
CSASWGRSSYNEQFF
>.|TRBJ2-5|many|TRBV10-3
TGTGCCATCAGTGAACTGAACTCCCAAGAGACCCAGTACTTC
CAISELNSQETQYF
>TRBD1|TRBJ1-6|many|TRBV20-1
TGCAGTGCTAGTGAGACAGGGAGGGCCCTCCACTTT
CSASETGRALHF